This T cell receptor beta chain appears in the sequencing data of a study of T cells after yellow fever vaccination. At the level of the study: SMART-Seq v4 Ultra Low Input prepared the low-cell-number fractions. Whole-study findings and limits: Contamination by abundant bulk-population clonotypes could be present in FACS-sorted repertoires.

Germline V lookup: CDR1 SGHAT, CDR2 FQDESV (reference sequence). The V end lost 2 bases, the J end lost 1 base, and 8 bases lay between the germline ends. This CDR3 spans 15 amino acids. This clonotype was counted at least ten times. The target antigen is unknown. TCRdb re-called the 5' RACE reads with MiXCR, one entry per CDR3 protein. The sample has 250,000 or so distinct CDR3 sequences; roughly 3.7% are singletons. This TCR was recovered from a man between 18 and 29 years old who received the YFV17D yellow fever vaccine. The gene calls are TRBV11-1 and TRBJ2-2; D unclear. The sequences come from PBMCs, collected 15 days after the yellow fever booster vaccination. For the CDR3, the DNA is TGTGCCAGCAGCTTACAACTCCAGAACACCGGGGAGCTGTTTTTT. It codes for CASSLQLQNTGELFF.